What follows is one T cell receptor beta chain and its context. The antigen is undetermined. Recently defined diagnostic criteria for definite or probable disease were fulfilled by Susac syndrome patients. V was trimmed by 5 bases and J by 2 bases, leaving 18 bases between them. The CDR3 is 16 amino acids. Per the germline V gene, CDR1 is MDHEN and CDR2 is SYDVKM. This entry belongs to a study of CD8 T cells in Susac syndrome. Across the whole study: Clinically active disease was present in over five of the sequenced Susac syndrome patients. About 8 of these patients were in remission.

The study, taken as a whole, reports: Peak Susac CD8+ clonal expansion occurred in TEMRA cells and active patients.

Reverse transcription used about 0.45 to 1 ug RNA and random hexamers. TCRdb reprocessed the immunoSEQ multiplex PCR reads with MiXCR, giving one entry per CDR3 protein. Here the sample spans around 80,000 distinct CDR3 sequences, around 96% being singletons. The sequencing input was CD8+ T cells from PBMCs. The chain is built from TRBV28 and TRBJ2-5; no definite D call. The TCR originated in a human donor with Susac syndrome. DNA for the CDR3: TGTGCCAGCAGTCCCCCCGTTCGCGGCAGACAAGAGACCCAGTACTTC. Its translation: CASSPPVRGRQETQYF.